Listed below are T cell receptor beta chains from one sample, sequenced in a study of blood T cell repertoires in COVID-19. TCRdb's table, derived via immunoSEQ multiplex PCR, lists solely in-frame clones and lacks some. The sample lists 240,000 or so clones, 70% to 90% occurring once. The sequencing sample was made of PBMCs or T cells enriched from blood (not recorded which). The receptors originated from a woman aged 40 to 49 with acute COVID-19. The CDR3 runs from the conserved cysteine through the conserved F or W. The D gene is left open where the match is weak. Where a row states a size, it is once, few, many or the class of an expanded clone; other rows omit it.

>TRBV19|TRBD1|TRBJ1-1|NA
CASRYRGEAFF
TGTGCCAGCAGATACAGGGGCGAAGCTTTCTTT
>TRBV9|TRBD2|TRBJ2-1|NA
CASSATSGSSNEQFF
TGTGCCAGCAGCGCGACTAGCGGGAGTTCCAATGAGCAGTTCTTC
>TRBV5-4|TRBD1|TRBJ2-2|NA
CASSLAAGTVNTGELFF
TGTGCCAGCAGCTTGGCAGCCGGGACAGTGAACACCGGGGAGCTGTTTTTT
>TRBV11-3|NA|TRBJ2-7|once
CASSLDQGQYF
TGTGCCAGCAGCTTAGACCAGGGGCAGTACTTC
>TRBV5-1|NA|TRBJ2-1|NA
CASSARGGPRTYSEQFF
TGCGCCAGCAGCGCCCGAGGGGGACCCCGTACCTACAGTGAGCAGTTCTTC
>TRBV29-1|TRBD2|TRBJ2-1|NA
CSAPGLAGGPKYNEQFF
TGCAGCGCGCCGGGACTAGCGGGAGGGCCGAAGTACAATGAGCAGTTCTTC
>TRBV28|TRBD2|TRBJ2-1|NA
CASSQASGVFNEQFF
TGTGCCAGCAGCCAGGCTAGCGGGGTCTTTAATGAGCAGTTCTTC
>TRBV7-6|NA|TRBJ2-2|once
CASSLAETGTGELFF
TGTGCCAGCAGCTTAGCAGAGACGGGCACCGGGGAGCTGTTTTTT
>TRBV19|NA|TRBJ2-5|NA
CASSGSSQETQYF
TGTGCCAGTAGTGGGAGCTCCCAAGAGACCCAGTACTTC
>TRBV6-6|TRBD1|TRBJ1-4|NA
CASSTGQGGEKLFF
TGTGCCAGCAGTACGGGACAGGGGGGTGAAAAACTGTTTTTT
>TRBV3-1/TRBV3-2|TRBD1|TRBJ2-5|once
CASSPIGQGLAETQYF
TGTGCCAGCAGCCCAATTGGACAGGGCCTCGCAGAGACCCAGTACTTC
>TRBV6-1|NA|TRBJ1-2|once
CASSDPPWTDYGYTF
TGTGCCAGCAGTGACCCACCCTGGACAGACTATGGCTACACCTTC
>TRBV5-1|NA|TRBJ1-1|NA
CASSLDGSTEAFF
TGCGCCAGCAGCTTGGACGGTTCCACTGAAGCTTTCTTT
>TRBV30|NA|TRBJ1-1|NA
CAWSVGARTEAFF
TGTGCCTGGAGTGTTGGGGCGAGGACTGAAGCTTTCTTT
>TRBV7-9|TRBD2|TRBJ2-1|NA
CASSKSGGREFF
TGTGCCAGCAGCAAAAGCGGGGGTCGTGAGTTCTTC
>TRBV29-1|TRBD2|TRBJ2-1|NA
CSARGLAEISYNEQFF
TGCAGCGCCCGGGGACTAGCGGAGATCTCCTACAATGAGCAGTTCTTC
>TRBV19|TRBD2|TRBJ2-1|NA
CASSLLAGVRGEQFF
TGTGCCAGTAGTTTACTAGCGGGAGTTAGAGGTGAGCAGTTCTTC
>TRBV7-6|TRBD1|TRBJ1-1|NA
CASSSSRQGALAFF
TGTGCCAGCAGCTCAAGTAGACAGGGGGCTCTCGCTTTCTTT
>TRBV13|NA|TRBJ2-7|NA
CASSRQDLSYEQYF
TGTGCCAGCAGCCGACAGGACCTCTCCTACGAGCAGTACTTC
>TRBV11-2|NA|TRBJ2-5|NA
CASSPGAIQETQYF
TGTGCCAGCAGCCCAGGGGCCATTCAAGAGACCCAGTACTTC
>TRBV3-1/TRBV3-2|NA|TRBJ1-2|NA
CASSQDWAGGIYTF
TGTGCCAGCAGCCAAGATTGGGCGGGGGGAATTTACACCTTC
>TRBV6-6|TRBD2|TRBJ2-1|NA
CASSYSKLAGVEQFF
TGTGCCAGCAGTTACTCGAAATTGGCGGGAGTTGAGCAGTTCTTC
>TRBV6-5|NA|TRBJ1-2|NA
CASRLDRVGGYTF
TGTGCCAGCAGGCTAGACAGAGTGGGAGGCTACACCTTC
>TRBV5-1|TRBD1|TRBJ2-7|few
CASSRTGSGEQYF
TGCGCCAGCAGCCGGACAGGGTCCGGCGAGCAGTACTTC
>TRBV6-2/TRBV6-3|TRBD2|TRBJ2-3|NA
CASSLPPGLAGERDTDTQYF
TGTGCCAGCAGCCTCCCGCCCGGACTAGCGGGAGAACGGGACACAGATACGCAGTATTTT
>TRBV27|TRBD2|TRBJ2-3|NA
CASKSSGITDTQYF
TGTGCCAGCAAGTCTAGCGGGATCACAGATACGCAGTATTTT
>TRBV29-1|TRBD1|TRBJ1-1|NA
CSVEPRGSTEAFF
TGCAGCGTTGAACCCAGGGGGTCCACTGAAGCTTTCTTT
>TRBV25-1|NA|TRBJ2-7|NA
CASSGEGVMSYEQYF
TGTGCCAGCAGTGGTGAGGGAGTAATGTCCTACGAGCAGTACTTC
>TRBV5-4|NA|TRBJ1-1|few
CASRRENTEAFF
TGTGCCAGCAGACGAGAGAACACTGAAGCTTTCTTT
>TRBV11-2|NA|TRBJ2-5|NA
CASSLGRTRETQYF
TGTGCCAGCAGCTTAGGACGGACAAGGGAGACCCAGTACTTC
>TRBV10-1|TRBD1|TRBJ2-7|NA
CASSRDREYEQYF
TGCGCCAGCAGCCGGGACAGGGAATACGAGCAGTACTTC
>TRBV7-6|NA|TRBJ1-4|NA
CASSTPTRQERNEKLFF
TGTGCCAGCAGCACACCGACTCGACAGGAGCGTAATGAAAAACTGTTTTTT
>TRBV9|TRBD2|TRBJ2-2|NA
CASSVEIGGGTGELFF
TGTGCCAGCAGCGTAGAGATCGGCGGGGGCACCGGGGAGCTGTTTTTT
>TRBV30|TRBD1|TRBJ2-7|NA
CAWRLTGGGEQYF
TGTGCCTGGAGGCTGACAGGGGGAGGCGAGCAGTACTTC
>TRBV9|NA|TRBJ2-1|NA
CASSVGGARYNEQFF
TGTGCCAGCAGCGTAGGCGGGGCCCGTTATAATGAGCAGTTCTTC
>TRBV5-1|NA|TRBJ2-1|NA
CASRPDRAYNEQFF
TGCGCCAGCAGGCCAGACCGGGCCTACAATGAGCAGTTCTTC
>TRBV5-1|TRBD1|TRBJ2-2|NA
CASSGGTGNTGELFF
TGCGCCAGCAGCGGCGGGACAGGGAATACCGGGGAGCTGTTTTTT
>TRBV19|NA|TRBJ1-4|NA
CASSISGPLLAKLFF
TGTGCCAGTAGTATTAGTGGGCCTCTTCTAGCAAAACTGTTTTTT
>TRBV7-6|NA|TRBJ2-1|NA
CASSYGLGGRNEQFF
TGTGCCAGCAGCTACGGACTAGGGGGTCGCAATGAGCAGTTCTTC
>TRBV6-5|NA|TRBJ1-6|NA
CASSYSFRGGSPLHF
TGTGCCAGCAGTTACTCGTTCAGGGGTGGTTCACCCCTCCACTTT
>TRBV7-9|TRBD2|TRBJ2-1|NA
CASSFGRAGDNEQFF
TGTGCCAGCAGCTTTGGGAGGGCAGGAGACAATGAGCAGTTCTTC
>TRBV2|NA|TRBJ1-3|few
CASQQGEKNTIYF
TGTGCCAGCCAACAGGGAGAAAAGAACACCATATATTTT
>TRBV3-1/TRBV3-2|NA|TRBJ2-5|NA
CASSQDPGLSGETQYF
TGTGCCAGCAGCCAAGACCCGGGACTCAGCGGGGAGACCCAGTACTTC
>TRBV5-4|TRBD1|TRBJ2-6|NA
CASRGQVGSGANVLTF
TGTGCCAGCAGGGGACAGGTTGGGTCTGGGGCCAACGTCCTGACTTTC
>TRBV7-2|NA|TRBJ1-5|NA
CASSLRQGRQPQHF
TGTGCCAGCAGCTTAAGGCAGGGAAGGCAGCCCCAGCATTTT
>TRBV5-5|TRBD2|TRBJ2-2|NA
CASGSGSQAGELFF
TGTGCCAGCGGTAGCGGGAGTCAGGCCGGGGAGCTGTTTTTT
>TRBV5-5|NA|TRBJ2-1|NA
CASSFVGVVYNEQFF
TGTGCCAGCAGCTTCGTAGGGGTGGTTTACAATGAGCAGTTCTTC
>TRBV9|NA|TRBJ2-3|NA
CASSPHPDTQYF
TGTGCCAGCAGCCCCCATCCAGATACGCAGTATTTT
>TRBV7-6|TRBD1|TRBJ1-6|NA
CASSLETGTAYSPLHF
TGTGCCAGCAGCTTAGAAACTGGGACAGCTTATTCACCCCTCCACTTT
>TRBV2|NA|TRBJ2-2|NA
CASSRDSPNTGELFF
TGTGCCAGCAGCCGGGACTCACCGAACACCGGGGAGCTGTTTTTT
>TRBV21-1|NA|TRBJ1-1|NA
CASSTRGGVNTEAFF
TGTGCCAGCAGCACGAGAGGGGGGGTGAACACTGAAGCTTTCTTT
>TRBV18|TRBD2|TRBJ2-1|once
CASSLGRLNEQFF
TGTGCCAGCTCACTCGGGAGGTTGAATGAGCAGTTCTTC
>TRBV10-1|TRBD1|TRBJ1-2|once
CASRPGTETSYGYTF
TGCGCCAGCAGACCCGGGACAGAGACATCCTATGGCTACACCTTC
>TRBV3-1/TRBV3-2|TRBD2|TRBJ2-3|NA
CASSTTSGDTDTQYF
TGTGCCAGCAGCACGACTAGCGGTGACACAGATACGCAGTATTTT
>TRBV5-1|TRBD1|TRBJ1-1|NA
CATTDGTVNTEAFF
TGCGCCACAACTGATGGGACAGTGAACACTGAAGCTTTCTTT
>TRBV9|NA|TRBJ1-1|NA
CASSVDPRGRWTEAFF
TGTGCCAGCAGCGTAGATCCTCGGGGTCGTTGGACTGAAGCTTTCTTT